The 29 T cell receptor beta chains below all came from one sample that was sequenced in a study of CD8+ T cells in alopecia areata. RNA extraction and reverse transcription yielded cDNA as sequencing template. This table comes from immunoSEQ multiplex PCR, and its TCRdb copy is limited to in-frame clones, with some not included. The data contain some 170,000 clones, around 64% of them singletons. This sample comprised CD8+ T cells sorted from blood, obtained at week 0. These receptors were obtained from a human donor with alopecia areata.

The chain joins TRBV30 to TRBJ2-7; a weak D match, TRBD2 (6 bases). The CDR3 runs 14 residues. Looked up from germline, CDR1 is GTSNPN and CDR2 is SVGIG (reference sequence). V was cut by 2 bases and J by 4 bases, with 15 bases left in between. CDR3 sequence: CAWSRGGVTYEQYF. CDR3 sequence (DNA): TGTGCCTGGAGTCGTGGAGGGGTTACGTACGAGCAGTACTTC. Looking up the rest from reference TRBV30 and TRBJ2-7 gives the full variable domain: SQTIHQWPATLVQPVGSPLSLECTVEGTSNPNLYWYRQAAGRGLQLLFYSVGIGQISSEVPQNLSASRPQDRQFILSSKKLLLSDSGFYLCAWSRGGVTYEQYFGPGTRLTVT.

The chain recombines TRBV15 with TRBJ2-6; unclear D gene. Trimming took off 0 bases at V and 0 bases at J, with 12 bases between the two ends. CDR1 and CDR2 (germline): LNHNV, YYDKDF (reference sequence). The CDR3 extends over 18 amino acids. CDR3 protein: CATSRDVEESSGANVLTF. DNA of the CDR3: TGTGCCACCAGCAGAGATGTCGAGGAGAGCTCTGGGGCCAACGTCCTGACTTTC.

V and J are TRBV9 and TRBJ1-2; D is undetermined. Trimming removed 0 bases from V and 6 bases from J, with 9 bases in between. Looked up from germline, CDR1 is SGDLS and CDR2 is YYNGEE. The CDR3 is made up of 13 amino acids. The CDR3 nucleotides read TGTGCCAGCAGCGTAGTGGAAACAGATGGCTACACCTTC. Protein sequence: CASSVVETDGYTF.

The chain links TRBV29-1 to TRBJ2-2; TRBD1 matches 7 bases. The CDR3 is 15 residues long. The V gene end was trimmed by 0 bases and the J gene end by 6 bases; junction bases not matched to a gene: 7. Germline V CDR1 and CDR2: SQVTM, ANQGSEA. CDR3 DNA: TGCAGCGTTGAAGACCGGGACAGACACTCCGGGGAGCTGTTTTTT. It encodes CSVEDRDRHSGELFF.

V gene TRBV7-2 combines with J gene TRBJ1-1; D not certain. The V and J ends lost 8 bases and 3 bases respectively, with 19 bases between them. The CDR3 covers 15 residues. The V gene's germline CDR1 is SGHTA and CDR2 FQGNSA. CDR3 residues: CASLSSAGWDTEAFF. The DNA of the CDR3 is TGTGCCAGCTTATCATCCGCCGGGTGGGACACTGAAGCTTTCTTT.

On this clone: This CDR3 is also generated by other DNA sequences in the sample. V and J are TRBV30 and TRBJ2-7; tentative D call: TRBD2 (5 bases). Germline V gives CDR1 GTSNPN, CDR2 SVGIG (reference sequence). The germline V and J ends were trimmed by 3 bases and 3 bases, with 18 bases remaining between them. This CDR3 region has 15 residues. In DNA form, the CDR3 reads TGTGCCTGGAGCGCTCACAGAGGGTTCCTCTACGAGCAGTACTTC. It specifies CAWSAHRGFLYEQYF.

This clone was found once. The rearrangement links TRBV10-3 to TRBJ1-1, with D unclear. This CDR3 is built from 14 residues. CDR1 ENHRY and CDR2 SYGVKD come from the germline V gene. V lost 2 bases and J 3 bases, leaving 10 bases between the germline ends. CDR3 loop: CAISERQEYTEAFF. CDR3 DNA sequence: TGTGCCATCAGTGAGAGGCAGGAATACACTGAAGCTTTCTTT.

Turning to this clone: At one boundary the junction diverges from the germline segment, which might be a read error. The V and J genes are TRBV7-7 and TRBJ2-1; weak D call: TRBD2 (6 bases). Looked up from germline, CDR1 is SSHAT and CDR2 is FNYEAQ (reference sequence). The CDR3 length is 13 residues. CDR3 sequence reads: CASSLAWGDEQFF. DNA for the CDR3: TGTGCTAGCAGCTTAGCCTGGGGGGATGAGCAGTTCTTC.

This clone occurred a few times. The gene calls are TRBV28 and TRBJ1-5; maybe TRBD1 (6 bases). CDR1 MDHEN and CDR2 SYDVKM come from the germline V gene. Trimming stripped 5 bases from V and 7 bases from J, with 18 bases between. The CDR3 covers 15 residues. The CDR3 protein is CASSAYREFSQPQHF. The CDR3 region has the DNA TGTGCCAGCAGTGCATACAGGGAGTTTTCCCAGCCCCAGCATTTT. Together with reference TRBV28 and TRBJ1-5, the CDR3 gives the full variable domain: DVKVTQSSRYLVKRTGEKVFLECVQDMDHENMFWYRQDPGLGLRLIYFSYDVKMKEKGDIPEGYSVSREKKERFSLILESASTNQTSMYLCASSAYREFSQPQHFGDGTRLSIL.

The table lists this clone with a few counts. Here the CDR3 reads CSVGASGPTGELFF. The CDR3 nucleotides are TGCAGCGTTGGTGCTAGCGGGCCCACCGGGGAGCTGTTTTTT. The V and J genes are TRBV29-1 and TRBJ2-2, with TRBD2 matching over 8 bases. V dropped 4 bases and J dropped 4; count of bases not matched to a gene: 5. The CDR3 consists of 14 residues. Germline CDR1 is SQVTM and CDR2 is ANQGSEA.

This chain links TRBV27 with TRBJ2-7; 9 nucleotides line up with TRBD2. After removal of 8 bases from V and 1 base from J, the junction contained 6 bases not matched to a gene. CDR1 and CDR2 (germline): MNHEY, SMNVEV (reference sequence). This CDR3 contains 14 residues. The CDR3 DNA reads as TGTGCCAGCGGGCAGCGGGGGGCATCCTACGAGCAGTACTTC. Its translation: CASGQRGASYEQYF.

The chain combines TRBV27 with TRBJ2-2; a possible D gene is TRBD1 (5 bases). The CDR3 sequence is 14 residues long. V was trimmed by 2 bases and J by 6 bases, leaving 10 bases between them. Germline V lookup: CDR1 MNHEY, CDR2 SMNVEV (reference sequence). CDR3 in DNA: TGTGCCAGCAGTTTAGGGCAGGGCGCCGGGGAGCTGTTTTTT. Residues: CASSLGQGAGELFF.

This chain links TRBV4-1 with TRBJ2-3, with TRBD2 identical over 12 bases. V dropped 3 bases and J dropped 0; count of bases not matched to a gene: 4. The germline V gene has CDR1 MGHRA and CDR2 YSYEKL. The CDR3 runs to 17 residues. CDR3 bases: TGCGCCAGCAGCCAGACTAGCGGGGGTCCTAGCACAGATACGCAGTATTTT. It is translated as CASSQTSGGPSTDTQYF.

This clone was counted once. The chain has TRBV5-6 and TRBJ1-2; no firm D call. The CDR3 is 15 amino acids. Germline V gene data show CDR1 as SGHDT and CDR2 as YYEEEE. V lost 2 bases and J lost 7, with 18 bases in between. CDR3 nucleotide sequence: TGTGCCAGCAGCTTTTTAGTGTCAGGCGTCGGTGGCTACACCTTC. It yields the protein CASSFLVSGVGGYTF.

The chain uses TRBV7-6 and TRBJ1-1; D call uncertain. This CDR3 has 13 residues. The ends were cut back, 1 base at V and 6 bases at J, with 9 bases in the middle. CDR1 SGHVS and CDR2 FNYEAQ come from the germline V gene. The CDR3 here is CASSLVTGSEAFF. CDR3 bases: TGTGCCAGCAGCTTAGTCACCGGGTCTGAAGCTTTCTTT.

This clone came up a few times. The chain has TRBV19 and TRBJ1-3, with D unclear. The CDR3 is made up of 13 amino acids. Trimming took off 3 bases at V and 0 bases at J, with 3 bases between the two ends. Germline assignment: CDR1 LNHDA and CDR2 SQIVND (reference sequence). CDR3 nucleotide sequence: TGTGCCAGTAGTATGGGCTCTGGAAACACCATATATTTT. This codes for CASSMGSGNTIYF.

The chain employs TRBV11-2 and TRBJ1-2; D ambiguous. Germline assignment: CDR1 SGHAT and CDR2 FQNNGV. V was clipped by 1 base and J by 8 bases, with 8 bases between them. CDR3 length equals 12 residues. DNA for the CDR3: TGTGCCAGCAGCTTAGTCGGGGAAGGCTACACCTTC. This gives the protein CASSLVGEGYTF. Together with reference TRBV11-2 and TRBJ1-2, the CDR3 gives the full variable domain: EAGVAQSPRYKIIEKRQSVAFWCNPISGHATLYWYQQILGQGPKLLIQFQNNGVVDDSQLPKDRFSAERLKGVDSTLKIQPAKLEDSAVYLCASSLVGEGYTFGSGTRLTVV.

V usage is TRBV7-9 and J usage is TRBJ1-5; D unclear. Germline loops: CDR1 SEHNR, CDR2 FQNEAQ (reference sequence). Trimming shortened V by 5 bases and J by 5 bases, and 10 bases separated the two germline ends. This CDR3 contains 13 residues. The CDR3 coding sequence is TGTGCCAGCAGCCCAACCGACGATCAGCCCCAGCATTTT. Its protein is CASSPTDDQPQHF.

This clone has only a few counts. At one end, the junction sequence differs from germline, possibly due to a read error. This chain joins TRBV5-1 and TRBJ2-3, with TRBD2 as a possible D gene (6 bases). CDR3 length equals 15 residues. In germline, CDR1 is SGHRS, CDR2 YFSETQ. This CDR3 is CASSLEGPSTDTQYF. The CDR3 DNA reads as TGCGCCAGCAGTTTGGAGGGGCCGAGCACAGATACGCAGTATTTT.

V gene TRBV13 combines with J gene TRBJ2-7, with 7 bases that match TRBD1. With V trimmed by 4 bases and J by 3 bases, 15 bases remained unmatched. Germline V gene sequence: CDR1 PRHDT, CDR2 FYEKMQ (reference sequence). CDR3 size: 17 residues. CDR3 nucleotides: TGTGCCAGCAGCTACGCGACCGGGACAGAGAAATACTACGAGCAGTACTTC. Translation gives CASSYATGTEKYYEQYF.

The genes are TRBV5-1 and TRBJ2-1; the D gene could be TRBD1 or TRBD2 (5 bases each). There are 15 residues in the CDR3. Trimming shortened V by 0 bases and J by 7 bases, and 14 bases separated the two germline ends. Germline lookup yields CDR1 SGHRS and CDR2 YFSETQ. The CDR3 coding sequence is TGCGCCAGCAGCTTGGCCGTGAGCAGGGAGAATGAGCAGTTCTTC. Protein: CASSLAVSRENEQFF.

Written as DNA, the CDR3 is TGTGCCAGCAGCCACCTCTCCTCGGAGGGGGGCTATGGCTACACCTTC. Translation: CASSHLSSEGGYGYTF. The chain carries TRBV4-2 and TRBJ1-2; a possible D gene is TRBD1 (6 bases). CDR3 size: 16 residues. Germline V CDR1 and CDR2: LGHNA, YNFKEQ. Deletions cut 3 bases from V and 4 bases from J, with 18 bases between.

The CDR3 DNA sequence: TGTGCCAGCAGTCGCCGGGACAGCCCTAGTGATGGCTACACCTTC. Residues: CASSRRDSPSDGYTF. V usage is TRBV6-5 and J usage is TRBJ1-2; 7 positions agree with TRBD1. The V segment lost 5 bases and the J segment 6 bases; nucleotides outside the gene matches: 12. The CDR3 has 15 residues. Germline V CDR1 and CDR2: MNHEY, SVGAGI.

The rearrangement uses TRBV6-5 and TRBJ1-4; unclear D gene. The CDR3 totals 12 residues. CDR1 MNHEY and CDR2 SVGAGI come from the germline V gene. V was trimmed by 7 bases and J by 0 bases, leaving 3 bases between them. DNA of the CDR3: TGTGCCAGCACCTCAACTAATGAAAAACTGTTTTTT. The encoded protein is CASTSTNEKLFF.

This clone has only a few counts. The V and J genes are TRBV2 and TRBJ2-3; D uncertain. V was clipped by 3 bases and J by 2 bases, with 6 bases between them. In germline, CDR1 is SNHLY, CDR2 FYNNEI. The CDR3 has 13 residues. CDR3 region: CASSDGTTDTQYF. The DNA for the CDR3 is TGTGCCAGCAGTGATGGAACCACAGATACGCAGTATTTT.

The chain is built from TRBV13 and TRBJ1-4; D ambiguous. The CDR3 covers 13 residues. Germline V gene data show CDR1 as PRHDT and CDR2 as FYEKMQ (reference sequence). V lost 3 bases and J 5 bases, leaving 7 bases between the germline ends. The CDR3: CASSLGRNEKLFF. For the CDR3, the DNA is TGTGCCAGCAGCTTGGGGAGAAATGAAAAACTGTTTTTT.

This chain joins TRBV4-1 and TRBJ2-3, with 10 nucleotides matching TRBD1. Per the germline V gene, CDR1 is MGHRA and CDR2 is YSYEKL. J lost 4 bases, V lost 2 bases, and 6 bases had no gene match. This CDR3 is 16 amino acids long. The CDR3 loop reads CASSQFGTGAPDTQYF. CDR3 DNA: TGCGCCAGCAGCCAATTTGGGACAGGGGCCCCAGATACGCAGTATTTT.

This chain joins TRBV4-2 and TRBJ2-7, with D uncertain. In germline, CDR1 is LGHNA, CDR2 YNFKEQ. V lost 1 base and J lost 5, with 9 bases in between. The CDR3 totals 13 residues. CDR3 loop: CASSQVRAHEQYF. The CDR3 bases are TGTGCCAGCAGCCAAGTCCGAGCCCACGAGCAGTACTTC.

This rearrangement joins TRBV11-2 to TRBJ2-1; 7 nucleotides agree with TRBD1. V shed 0 bases, J shed 7 bases, and the junction held 6 bases outside the gene matches. Looked up from germline, CDR1 is SGHAT and CDR2 is FQNNGV. There are 15 residues in the CDR3. The CDR3 DNA is TGTGCCAGCAGCTTAGAAGACAGGGCGGAGAATGAGCAGTTCTTC. Its protein is CASSLEDRAENEQFF.